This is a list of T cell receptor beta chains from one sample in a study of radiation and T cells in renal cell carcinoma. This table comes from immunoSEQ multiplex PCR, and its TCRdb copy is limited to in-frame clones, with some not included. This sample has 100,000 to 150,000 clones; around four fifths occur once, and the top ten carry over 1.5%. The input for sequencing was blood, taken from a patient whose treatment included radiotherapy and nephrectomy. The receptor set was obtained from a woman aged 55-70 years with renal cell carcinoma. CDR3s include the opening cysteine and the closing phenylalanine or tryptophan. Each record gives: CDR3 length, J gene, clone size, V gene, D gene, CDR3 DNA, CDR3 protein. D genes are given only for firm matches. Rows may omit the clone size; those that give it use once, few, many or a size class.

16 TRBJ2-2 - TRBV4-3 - TGCGCCAGCAGCCAAGAACTCATTGGGAGCACCGGGGAGCTGTTTTTT CASSQELIGSTGELFF
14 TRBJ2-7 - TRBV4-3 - TGCGCCAGCAGCCAAATCACAGAGAGCTACGAGCAGTACTTC CASSQITESYEQYF
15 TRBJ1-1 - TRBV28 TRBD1 TGTGCCAGCAGCACCTCCGCAACAGGGGGCACTGAAGCTTTCTTT CASSTSATGGTEAFF
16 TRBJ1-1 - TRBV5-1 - TGCGCCAGCAGCTTGGGCTTTGGCACCCCGTTTACTGAAGCTTTCTTT CASSLGFGTPFTEAFF
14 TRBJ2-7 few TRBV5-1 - TGCGCCAGCAGCTTGAGACGGGACACCTACGAGCAGTACTTC CASSLRRDTYEQYF
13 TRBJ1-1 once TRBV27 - TGTGCCAGCAGTTTTGCGCAGAACACTGAAGCTTTCTTT CASSFAQNTEAFF
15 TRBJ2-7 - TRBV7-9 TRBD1 TGTGCCAGCAGCTCTTGGGGACAGACCGTCTACGAGCAGTACTTC CASSSWGQTVYEQYF
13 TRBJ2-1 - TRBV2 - TGTGCCAGCAGCGTGTTGGAGTACAATGAGCAGTTCTTC CASSVLEYNEQFF
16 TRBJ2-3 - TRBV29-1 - TGCAGCGTCGAATTTTGGCTGGACCATAGCACAGATACGCAGTATTTT CSVEFWLDHSTDTQYF
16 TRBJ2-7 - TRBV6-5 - TGTGCCAGCAGTTACTCGCACCGATTAAGTGGTGGGGAGCAGTACTTC CASSYSHRLSGGEQYF
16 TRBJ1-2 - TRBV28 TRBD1 TGTGCCAGCAGTTTATGGACAGGGGGCGCTGAGGGTGGCTACACCTTC CASSLWTGGAEGGYTF
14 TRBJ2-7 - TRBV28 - TGTGCCAGCAGTTTTAAGGGTAGCTGGTACGAGCAGTACTTC CASSFKGSWYEQYF
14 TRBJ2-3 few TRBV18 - TGTGCCAGCTCACCACAGGATCCCACAGATACGCAGTATTTT CASSPQDPTDTQYF
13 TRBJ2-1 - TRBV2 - TGTGCCAGCAGTGAGTTGGGACCGGTGCCCCCGCTCTTC CASSELGPVPPLF
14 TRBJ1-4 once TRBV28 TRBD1 TGTGCCAGCACCTCAGGGGGGGTGAGGGAAAAACTGTTTTTT CASTSGGVREKLFF
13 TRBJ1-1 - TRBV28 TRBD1 TGTGCCAGCAGTTTACGGGACAGGCTGCGAGCTTTCTTT CASSLRDRLRAFF
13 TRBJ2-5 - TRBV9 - TGTGCCAGCAGCGTAGACGAAGGGGGGACCCAGTACTTC CASSVDEGGTQYF
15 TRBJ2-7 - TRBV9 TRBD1 TGTGCCAGCAGCGTAGGAGGGACAGCCTCCTACGAGCAGTACTTC CASSVGGTASYEQYF
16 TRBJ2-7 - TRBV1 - TGCACCAGCAGCCATTATGAGGAGGATAAGCCCTACGAGCAGTACTTC CTSSHYEEDKPYEQYF
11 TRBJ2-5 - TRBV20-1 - TGCAGTGCTAGGGGGACTGGCGCCCAGTACTTC CSARGTGAQYF
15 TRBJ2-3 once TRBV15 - TGTGCCACCAGCAGAGGTCAAGCTAGCACAGATACGCAGTATTTT CATSRGQASTDTQYF
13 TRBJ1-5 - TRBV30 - TGTGCCTGGAGTGTAAGCCTAAATCAGCCCCAGCATTTT CAWSVSLNQPQHF
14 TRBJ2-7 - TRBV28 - TGTGCCAGCAGTAGTCCGGGAGCCTTCTACGAGCAGTACTTC CASSSPGAFYEQYF
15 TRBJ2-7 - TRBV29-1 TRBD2 TGCAGCGTTGAAGACCCACTAGCGGGGGAGGACGAGCAGTACTTC CSVEDPLAGEDEQYF
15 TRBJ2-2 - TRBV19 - TGTGCCAGTAGTGCGACAGCCGCAGGCACCGGGGAGCTGTTTTTT CASSATAAGTGELFF
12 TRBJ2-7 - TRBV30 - TGTGCCTGGAGTGTTTCGGGCTACGAGCAGTACTTC CAWSVSGYEQYF
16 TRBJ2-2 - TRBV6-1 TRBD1 TGTGCCAGCAGTGATGCAGGGGGATTGAACACCGGGGAGCTGTTTTTT CASSDAGGLNTGELFF
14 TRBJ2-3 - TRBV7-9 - TGTGCCAGCAGCCCCGGACAAGGTCCGGATACGCAGTATTTT CASSPGQGPDTQYF
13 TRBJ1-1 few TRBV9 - TGTGCCAGTAGCACGGCGGTGAACACTGAAGCTTTCTTT CASSTAVNTEAFF
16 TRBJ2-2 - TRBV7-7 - TGTGCTAGCAGCCAGGGGAGGCAGGTGAACACCGGGGAGCTGTTTTTT CASSQGRQVNTGELFF
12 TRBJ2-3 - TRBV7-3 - TGTGCCAGCAGCCCTAGCACAGATACGCAGTATTTT CASSPSTDTQYF
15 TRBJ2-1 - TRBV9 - TGTGCCAGCAGCGACAGGGTCCCGCCTTACAATGAGCAGTTCTTC CASSDRVPPYNEQFF
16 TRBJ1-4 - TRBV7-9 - TGTGCCAGCAGCTTAGCGGGGGGGCCCGGTAATGAAAAACTGTTTTTT CASSLAGGPGNEKLFF